The T cell receptor beta chain under discussion was sequenced for a study of early T cells in non-severe SARS-CoV-2 infection (dated by TCRdb to the early 2020s). Some background on the complete study: Because TCR sequencing relied on bulk RNA taken from unsorted whole blood, pairing of alpha and beta chains was not possible.

The CDR3 spans 16 residues, from the cysteine through the phenylalanine. The entry retains the CDR3 DNA only, 48 bases that are in frame from base 1. The germline V gene supplies CDR1 SGHTA and CDR2 FQGNSA. Relative to germline, V is missing 1 base and J is missing 3 bases, with 6 bases of the junction outside any gene match. This clonotype was detected many times. It has no known antigen specificity. No much larger clone is present one base from it, and per-base qualities are unavailable. Paper-wide results and their limitations: Matching against VDJdb was skewed toward anti-spike CD8 responses, likely underestimated virus-specific expansions, and missed private and CD4 specificities.

The library was prepared using 5' RACE. The sequencing machine was a NextSeq 500. In the TCR library protocol, unique molecular identifiers were attached to individual cDNA molecules to correct for PCR bias and sequencing error. Both TCR alpha and beta chains were sequenced, and tight co-correlation was observed between alpha and beta sequence abundances in each sample. Per the authors' processing: Decombinator V4 was used to perform V gene, J gene and CDR3 annotation of TCR sequences. Expanded TCRs were defined as changing significantly between any two time points under a Poisson model with p below 0.0001. TCR abundances were normalised to the total number of TCRs sequenced per sample and were expressed as counts per million. TRAV1-2 paired with TRAJ12, TRAJ20 or TRAJ33 defined MAIT TCRs, while TRAV10 paired with TRAJ18 defined iNKT TCRs. VDJdb, accessed 1 November 2021, was searched for CMV, EBV and SARS-CoV-2 annotated TCRs, excluding TCRs annotated for multiple antigens. Starting from the raw public reads, TCRdb applied fastp trimming at Q25, assembled clones with MiXCR and retained in-frame beta chains. Every entry covers one CDR3 protein and lists the most common genes and DNA from its rows. In this record, the V and J calls reflect TCRdb's handling and not the investigators' own analysis. This sample holds 40,000 to 50,000 distinct CDR3 sequences; less than 8.5% were observed only once. The ten largest clones add up to around 5.1% of the sample.

Set within a cohort of healthcare workers in London, UK, this nested case-control study involved weekly PCR testing of nasopharyngeal swabs along with blood sampling. Healthcare workers were enrolled in the week of the UK lockdown, from 23 to 31 March 2020, and were followed every week for up to about 15 weeks. The TCR sequence derives from an adult who was a healthcare worker with PCR-confirmed SARS-CoV-2 infection or an uninfected control (not recorded which). The V and J segments used are TRBV7-2 and TRBJ2-4; 7 bases in the middle match TRBD1. Sequenced input: whole blood. The sequence in DNA is TGTGCCAGCAGCTTAGTAGGGGGCGCAGGCAAAAACATTCAGTACTTC. Its product reads: CASSLVGGAGKNIQYF.